One and the same sample provided the 17 T cell receptor beta chains below, sequenced in a study of T cells after yellow fever vaccination (dated 2019 in TCRdb). The sample's treatment or condition, from its label and the paper: live attenuated yellow fever vaccine strain. The library came from 5' RACE. Instrument used: Illumina HiSeq 2500. The public reads were quality trimmed at Q25 with fastp and then assembled into clones with MiXCR by TCRdb, keeping productive beta chains. Here each entry gathers all rows of one CDR3 protein and keeps the most common genes and DNA. The sample profile shows over 110,000 distinct CDR3 sequences; 7.7% of them were found once. Roughly 0.77% of the sample lies in the top ten. The sample consisted of CD4+ T cells sorted from PBMCs, taken 5 days after the yellow fever booster vaccination. The source is a man under 40 who received the YFV17D yellow fever vaccine.

This clonotype was recorded many times. J is TRBJ2-5 and V is TRBV7-2, with 8 bases matching TRBD1. V was clipped by 3 bases and J by 5 bases; unmatched bases: 5. Germline assignment: CDR1 SGHTA and CDR2 FQGNSA. The CDR3 runs 14 residues. As DNA, the CDR3 is TGTGCCAGCAGCTTCCAGGGGGCTAGGGAGACCCAGTACTTC. Translating gives CASSFQGARETQYF.

In this sample, this clonotype turned up many times. The CDR3: CASSSGQQKETQYF. The CDR3 DNA follows: TGTGCCAGCAGCTCGGGACAGCAAAAAGAGACCCAGTACTTC. The chain recombines TRBV7-9 with TRBJ2-5; 7 nucleotides agree with TRBD1. Germline CDR1 is SEHNR and CDR2 is FQNEAQ (reference sequence). Trimming at V came to 4 bases and at J to 3 bases, leaving 5 bases not matched to a gene. The CDR3 sequence is 14 residues long.

This clonotype was detected ten times or more. V usage is TRBV10-2 and J usage is TRBJ2-5, with D possibly TRBD2 on 6 matching bases. V lost 4 bases, J lost 2 bases, and 8 bases lay in between. Per the germline V gene, CDR1 is WSHSY and CDR2 is SAAADI. The CDR3 contains 13 residues. The CDR3, as DNA: TGCGCCAGCAGTGGGACTACACAAGAGACCCAGTACTTC. It is translated as CASSGTTQETQYF.

This clonotype has at least ten counts. This chain joins TRBV7-2 and TRBJ2-4; the match to TRBD2 covers 7 bases. This CDR3 region has 17 residues. V lost 2 bases, J lost 7 bases, and 14 bases stayed unmatched. Germline lookup yields CDR1 SGHTA and CDR2 FQGNSA. CDR3 DNA sequence: TGTGCCAGCAGCTTACTATTCAGCGGGATCGGGAGGAACATTCAGTACTTC. Translated: CASSLLFSGIGRNIQYF.

In this sample, this clonotype turned up a few times. The genes are TRBV20-1 and TRBJ2-5; 14 bases are a match to TRBD2. This CDR3 is 17 amino acids long. The germline V gene has CDR1 DFQATT and CDR2 SNEGSKA (reference sequence). The ends lost 4 bases at V and 2 bases at J; junction bases unmatched: 9. The CDR3 DNA reads TGCAGTGCTAAAGGACTAGCGGGAGGCGTTCAACAAGAGACCCAGTACTTC. Protein: CSAKGLAGGVQQETQYF.

At least ten counts were recorded for this clonotype. The chain combines TRBV12-3 or TRBV12-4 with TRBJ1-5; D is undetermined. The CDR3 is 16 residues long. Trimming took 3 bases from V and 0 from J, leaving 12 bases between them. Written as DNA, the CDR3 is TGTGCCAGCAGTTTTGGTCAAATTAGTAGCAATCAGCCCCAGCATTTT. Its translation is CASSFGQISSNQPQHF.

This clonotype appeared many times. This chain connects TRBV11-2 to TRBJ2-5; the match to TRBD1 covers 10 bases. The germline V gene has CDR1 SGHAT and CDR2 FQNNGV. V lost 1 base and J lost 4; bases outside the gene matches: 6. The CDR3 totals 16 residues. The CDR3 bases are TGTGCCAGCAGCTTAGCCGGACAGGGGGTTGGAGAGACCCAGTACTTC. This translates into CASSLAGQGVGETQYF.

This clonotype was picked up many times. The rearrangement uses TRBV20-1 and TRBJ2-2; D is possibly TRBD2 (6 bases). V was trimmed by 6 bases and J by 1 base, leaving 18 bases between them. This CDR3 spans 16 amino acids. Germline values: CDR1 DFQATT, CDR2 SNEGSKA (reference sequence). CDR3 in DNA: TGCAGTGCCAAACTGCGGGGCAGCGGGAACACCGGGGAGCTGTTTTTT. Its translation: CSAKLRGSGNTGELFF.

The sample holds many counts of this clonotype. The chain is built from TRBV12-3 or TRBV12-4 and TRBJ2-2; unclear D gene. The germline V and J ends were trimmed by 4 bases and 4 bases, with 10 bases remaining between them. The CDR3 totals 14 residues. The CDR3 loop reads CASSSAHVTGELFF. CDR3 coding DNA: TGTGCCAGCAGTTCCGCCCATGTCACCGGGGAGCTGTTTTTT.

This clonotype was counted ten times or more. V is TRBV7-2 and J is TRBJ2-5, with 7 bases fitting TRBD1. Trimming at V came to 3 bases and at J to 5 bases, leaving 6 bases not matched to a gene. This CDR3 region has 14 residues. The germline CDR1 and CDR2 sequences are SGHTA and FQGNSA. The chain's CDR3 is CASSFWTGGETQYF. The CDR3 DNA reads TGTGCCAGCAGCTTTTGGACAGGCGGGGAGACCCAGTACTTC.

Many counts were recorded for this clonotype. The chain is built from TRBV7-9 and TRBJ1-2, with no clear D. V dropped 5 bases and J dropped 6 bases, with 13 bases sitting between them. The CDR3 is 13 residues long. Per the germline V gene, CDR1 is SEHNR and CDR2 is FQNEAQ (reference sequence). The CDR3 DNA reads TGTGCCAGCAGCAAGGCGGGGTTTGATGGCTACACCTTC. It codes for CASSKAGFDGYTF.

The J gene is TRBJ1-1, the V gene TRBV30; D remains ambiguous. This CDR3 spans 14 amino acids. CDR1 is GTSNPN and CDR2 is SVGIG in the germline V gene (reference sequence). V shed 0 bases and J shed 1 base, with 9 bases lying between them. The CDR3 DNA follows: TGTGCCTGGAGTGTACTTCCGGAGAACACTGAAGCTTTCTTT. It encodes CAWSVLPENTEAFF.

This clonotype was seen a few times. The rearrangement uses TRBV12-3 or TRBV12-4 and TRBJ1-2, with D unclear. The CDR3 loop spans 13 amino acids. V lost 10 bases and J 6 bases, leaving 18 bases between the germline ends. CDR3: CATAATRVDGYTF. Written as DNA, the CDR3 is TGTGCCACCGCCGCGACGAGGGTCGATGGCTACACCTTC.

This clonotype was counted at least ten times. The J gene is TRBJ1-1, the V gene TRBV30; the D is unclear. Between the trimmed V and J ends, which lost 0 bases and 0 bases, there was a span of 11 bases. The germline gives CDR1 GTSNPN, CDR2 SVGIG (reference sequence). The CDR3 covers 15 residues. The CDR3 DNA follows: TGTGCCTGGAGTGTAGCAGGTTACATGAACACTGAAGCTTTCTTT. Its protein is CAWSVAGYMNTEAFF.

In its sample, this clonotype was seen many times. This CDR3 reads CASSFTSGRQYF. The CDR3 coding sequence is TGTGCCAGCAGCTTTACCAGCGGGCGGCAGTACTTC. This chain links TRBV7-4 with TRBJ2-7, with a weak D call TRBD2 (6 bases). Trimming pared 3 bases from V and 9 bases from J, leaving 12 bases between. CDR3 length: 12 residues. Germline loops: CDR1 SGHVT, CDR2 SQSDAQ.

This clonotype was seen ten or more times. The junction and the germline gene differ at one end; a read error may be behind it. The genes are TRBV7-9 and TRBJ2-2, with TRBD2 matching over 12 bases. The germline V gene encodes CDR1 SEHNR and CDR2 FQNEAQ (reference sequence). The CDR3 has 16 amino acids. This CDR3 is CASSLGLAGPTGELFF. The CDR3 nucleotides read TGCGCCAGCAGCCTTGGACTAGCGGGACCCACCGGGGAGCTGTTTTTT.

The rearrangement joins TRBV28 to TRBJ2-1; D unclear. V shed 6 bases and J shed 1 base, with 13 bases lying between them. Germline V gives CDR1 MDHEN, CDR2 SYDVKM. This CDR3 is built from 15 residues. CDR3 coding DNA: TGTGCCAGCAGCTCCAGGCTCGATTCCTACAATGAGCAGTTCTTC. It codes for CASSSRLDSYNEQFF.